These T cell receptor beta chains were read from a single sample in a study of regulatory T cells in long-lasting Graves disease. TCRdb re-derived calls from the multiplex PCR reads in MiXCR, one entry per CDR3 protein. The repertoire includes 400,000 to 500,000 distinct CDR3 sequences, approximately 16% of them detected once, and roughly 23% sits in the top ten. These data also featured in a second study, about T cells in Graves' hyperthyroidism and ophthalmopathy.

This specimen consisted of peripheral blood mononuclear cells (PBMCs), obtained at new diagnosis, from a patient treated with antithyroid drugs. The origin of the receptors is a woman aged 18-30 years with Graves disease. Each CDR3 is given with its conserved first and last residue. The order of the fields is J gene, V gene, clone size, D gene, CDR3 protein, CDR3 DNA. D genes are given only for firm matches. Not every row has a clone size; where given, it reads once, few, many or a size class.

J gene: TRBJ2-1; V gene: TRBV9; clone size: many; D gene: -; CDR3 protein: CASSGGDRRGQFF; CDR3 DNA: TGTGCCAGCAGCGGTGGAGACAGGCGAGGGCAGTTCTTC
J gene: TRBJ2-7; V gene: TRBV5-6; clone size: few; D gene: -; CDR3 protein: CASSPRSGAEQYF; CDR3 DNA: TGTGCCAGCAGCCCCCGATCCGGGGCCGAGCAGTACTTC
J gene: TRBJ2-1; V gene: TRBV6-2/TRBV6-3; clone size: many; D gene: -; CDR3 protein: CASTSGLGQYNEQFF; CDR3 DNA: TGTGCCAGCACCAGCGGCCTGGGACAATACAATGAGCAGTTCTTC
J gene: TRBJ2-3; V gene: TRBV15; clone size: many; D gene: TRBD2; CDR3 protein: CATSREIAGAVTDTQYF; CDR3 DNA: TGTGCCACCAGCAGAGAGATAGCGGGGGCAGTCACAGATACGCAGTATTTT
J gene: TRBJ2-7; V gene: TRBV6-6; clone size: -; D gene: -; CDR3 protein: CASSYSVGSSYEQYF; CDR3 DNA: TGTGCCAGCAGTTACTCGGTAGGCAGCTCCTACGAGCAGTACTTC
J gene: TRBJ1-2; V gene: TRBV29-1; clone size: -; D gene: -; CDR3 protein: CSVVFVLYGYTF; CDR3 DNA: TGCAGCGTTGTTTTCGTACTCTATGGCTACACCTTC
J gene: TRBJ1-2; V gene: TRBV5-6; clone size: many; D gene: TRBD1; CDR3 protein: CASRTDRVDYGYTF; CDR3 DNA: TGTGCCAGCAGGACGGACAGGGTCGACTATGGCTACACCTTC
J gene: TRBJ2-3; V gene: TRBV20-1; clone size: few; D gene: -; CDR3 protein: CSADPGQNTQYF; CDR3 DNA: TGCAGTGCTGACCCCGGACAGAATACGCAGTATTTT
J gene: TRBJ2-1; V gene: TRBV20-1; clone size: many; D gene: TRBD2; CDR3 protein: CTTSGSGSSYNEQFF; CDR3 DNA: TGCACCACTAGCGGGAGTGGGAGCTCCTACAATGAGCAGTTCTTC
J gene: TRBJ1-3; V gene: TRBV10-2; clone size: -; D gene: -; CDR3 protein: CASKTGPSGNTIYF; CDR3 DNA: TGCGCCAGCAAAACAGGGCCCTCTGGAAACACCATATATTTT
J gene: TRBJ2-1; V gene: TRBV9; clone size: -; D gene: TRBD2; CDR3 protein: CASSATGLAGVNEQFF; CDR3 DNA: TGTGCCAGCAGCGCGACGGGACTAGCGGGAGTAAATGAGCAGTTCTTC
J gene: TRBJ2-1; V gene: TRBV7-2; clone size: many; D gene: -; CDR3 protein: CASMEGGIDEQFF; CDR3 DNA: TGTGCCAGCATGGAGGGGGGCATCGATGAGCAGTTCTTC
J gene: TRBJ2-5; V gene: TRBV9; clone size: many; D gene: TRBD1; CDR3 protein: CASSPRQGAQETQYF; CDR3 DNA: TGTGCCAGCAGCCCAAGACAGGGGGCTCAAGAGACCCAGTACTTC
J gene: TRBJ2-7; V gene: TRBV9; clone size: -; D gene: -; CDR3 protein: CASSVADISGPFEQYF; CDR3 DNA: TGTGCCAGCAGCGTAGCTGACATCTCGGGTCCGTTCGAGCAGTACTTC
J gene: TRBJ2-7; V gene: TRBV4-1; clone size: -; D gene: -; CDR3 protein: CASSQDFRGYEQYF; CDR3 DNA: TGCGCCAGCAGCCAAGATTTCCGGGGCTACGAGCAGTACTTC
J gene: TRBJ2-1; V gene: TRBV9; clone size: few; D gene: -; CDR3 protein: CASSVVTSRRVNEQFF; CDR3 DNA: TGTGCCAGCAGCGTAGTAACTAGCAGACGAGTCAATGAGCAGTTCTTC
J gene: TRBJ1-1; V gene: TRBV12-3/TRBV12-4; clone size: many; D gene: -; CDR3 protein: CASSLWPSAVTEAFF; CDR3 DNA: TGTGCCAGCAGTTTATGGCCCAGTGCGGTCACTGAAGCTTTCTTT
J gene: TRBJ2-1; V gene: TRBV7-9; clone size: -; D gene: -; CDR3 protein: CASSLPSERRNEQFF; CDR3 DNA: TGTGCCAGCAGCTTACCTAGCGAGCGGAGAAATGAGCAGTTCTTC
J gene: TRBJ1-1; V gene: TRBV7-2; clone size: -; D gene: -; CDR3 protein: CASSSPGRGRTEAFF; CDR3 DNA: TGTGCCAGCAGCTCCCCAGGGAGGGGCCGCACTGAAGCTTTCTTT
J gene: TRBJ1-1; V gene: TRBV7-2; clone size: few; D gene: -; CDR3 protein: CASSSARGIAEAFF; CDR3 DNA: TGTGCCAGCAGCTCCGCCCGAGGGATTGCTGAAGCTTTCTTT